This is a list of T cell receptor beta chains from one sample in a study of somatic mutations in cytotoxic T cells in rheumatoid arthritis. Sequencing was performed with immunoSEQ multiplex PCR; in TCRdb, only in-frame clones are kept and a portion is missing. The table has roughly 4,000 clones, roughly four fifths seen once. The sample comprised CD8+ T cells sorted from blood. These receptor sequences come from an adult with rheumatoid arthritis. CDR3s include the opening cysteine and the closing phenylalanine or tryptophan. D genes are given only for firm matches. Size values are once, few and many counts, or a class for expanded clones, and some rows have none.

TRBD1,TRBV18,NA,TRBJ1-2,TGTGCCAGCTCACCGTTTACAGGGGTGGAGGGCTACACCTTC,CASSPFTGVEGYTF
NA,TRBV6-6,NA,TRBJ2-1,TGTGCCAGCGGTGCCGGGGATGAGCAGTTCTTC,CASGAGDEQFF
NA,TRBV6-1,large,TRBJ2-7,TGTGCCAGCAGTGATGCGCTGGGCTACGAGCAGTACTTC,CASSDALGYEQYF
TRBD1,TRBV7-9,NA,TRBJ1-2,TGTGCCAGCAGCTTACAGGGGGACAGGGGGCACGGCTACACCTTC,CASSLQGDRGHGYTF
NA,TRBV7-3,NA,TRBJ2-2,TGTGCCAGCAGCTTATCCGGGGAGCTGTTTTTT,CASSLSGELFF
TRBD1,TRBV19,NA,TRBJ2-7,TGTGCCAGTAGTCCCCGGGACAGCTTCTACGAGCAGTACTTC,CASSPRDSFYEQYF
TRBD1,TRBV29-1,NA,TRBJ1-1,TGCAGCGTCGAGGGAGCCCCAACAGGGGCGGACACTGAAGCTTTCTTT,CSVEGAPTGADTEAFF
NA,TRBV19,NA,TRBJ1-6,TGTGCCAGTAGTATACAGTTTTATAATTCACCCCTCCACTTT,CASSIQFYNSPLHF
TRBD2,TRBV7-8,NA,TRBJ2-2,TGCGAAAGCGGGGGAGCCACCGGGGAGCTGTTTTTT,CESGGATGELFF
NA,TRBV28,once,TRBJ1-1,TGTGCCAGCAGTTCGTTCGGGGTTACCCGAACGGCTTTCTTT,CASSSFGVTRTAFF
NA,TRBV2,few,TRBJ1-1,TGTGCCAGCATCCTTACCCGGCCCGAAGCTTTCTTT,CASILTRPEAFF
NA,TRBV6-1,NA,TRBJ1-1,TGTGCCAGCAGTTATACGGTGAACACTGAAGCTTTCTTT,CASSYTVNTEAFF
TRBD1,TRBV19,NA,TRBJ2-2,TGTGCCAGTAGTATAAGTAGGGGGCTTACCGGGGAGCTGTTTTTT,CASSISRGLTGELFF
TRBD1,TRBV27,NA,TRBJ1-2,TGTGCCAGCAGTTTATTCCCCGGGACAGCCTATGGCTACACCTTC,CASSLFPGTAYGYTF
NA,TRBV9,NA,TRBJ2-7,TGTGCCAGCAGCCGGGACGGCTCCTACGAGCAGTACTTC,CASSRDGSYEQYF
TRBD1,TRBV19,NA,TRBJ1-1,TGTGCCAGTAGTATAACAACCCTTGCAGGGGGCGAAGCCAACGGGGCTTTCTTT,CASSITTLAGGEANGAFF
TRBD1,TRBV2,NA,TRBJ1-1,TGTACCAGCAGCCCGGGACAGGTGCCCACTGAAGCTTTCTTT,CTSSPGQVPTEAFF
TRBD1,TRBV7-6,NA,TRBJ1-1,TGTGCCAGCAGCTCCCAGATGGACAGGGAGGGTGAAGCTTTCTTT,CASSSQMDREGEAFF
TRBD2,TRBV30,NA,TRBJ2-1,TGTGCCTGGACGGCTAGCGGGAGGGCTGTTAGCTCCTACAATGAGCAGTTCTTC,CAWTASGRAVSSYNEQFF
NA,TRBV27,NA,TRBJ2-7,TGTGCCAGCAGTCCCGGGGAGGCCTACGAGCAGTACTTC,CASSPGEAYEQYF
TRBD1,TRBV5-5,NA,TRBJ1-1,TGTGCCAGCAGCCTACAGGGGGCGCGGACTGAAGCTTTCTTT,CASSLQGARTEAFF
TRBD2,TRBV6-4,NA,TRBJ2-1,TGTGCCAGCAGTGACTCTAGCGGGGGGGCCAATGAGCAGTTCTTC,CASSDSSGGANEQFF
NA,TRBV4-1,few,TRBJ1-1,TGCGCCAGCAGCCATCCCGGGGGAACTGAAGCTTTCTTT,CASSHPGGTEAFF
NA,TRBV5-8,NA,TRBJ2-3,TGTGCCAGCAGCTGGAACATGAATACGCAGTATTTT,CASSWNMNTQYF
TRBD1,TRBV15,NA,TRBJ1-3,TGTGCCACCAGCGGACCTTTGGAAAGGACAGGGGTTCACTTT,CATSGPLERTGVHF
TRBD1,TRBV13,NA,TRBJ1-2,TGTGCCAGCAGCACCCAGGGGGCGCTGGGCTATGGCTACACCTTC,CASSTQGALGYGYTF
TRBD1,TRBV27,NA,TRBJ2-1,TGTGCCAGCAGGAACCTAGGGGGCACTGAGCAGTTCTTC,CASRNLGGTEQFF
TRBD2,TRBV9,NA,TRBJ2-1,TGTGCCAGCAGCTTCGGGGGGGCCGGGTACAATGAGCAGTTCTTC,CASSFGGAGYNEQFF
NA,TRBV2,NA,TRBJ2-5,TGTGCCAGCAGATGGGTAGAAGAGACCCAGTACTTC,CASRWVEETQYF
TRBD1,TRBV11-3,NA,TRBJ2-7,TGTGCCAGCAGCTTCCCGGGACAGAGCTCCTACGAGCAGTACTTC,CASSFPGQSSYEQYF
TRBD1,TRBV11-3,NA,TRBJ1-2,TGTGCCAGCAGCTCCGACAGGGGACAGGGGGGCTACACCTTC,CASSSDRGQGGYTF
NA,TRBV4-3,NA,TRBJ2-7,TGCGCCAGCAGCCAAGATGAAGTAGCCTACGAGCAGTACTTC,CASSQDEVAYEQYF
NA,TRBV4-1,once,TRBJ2-7,TGCGCCAGCAGCCAGGGGGACGAGCAGTACTTC,CASSQGDEQYF
NA,TRBV27,NA,TRBJ2-2,TGTGCCAGCAGTATTGGACCCTACACCGGGGAGCTGTTTTTT,CASSIGPYTGELFF
TRBD1,TRBV5-1,few,TRBJ2-7,TGCGCCAGCAGCTATACCACAGGGGACTACGAGCAGTACTTC,CASSYTTGDYEQYF
NA,TRBV27,NA,TRBJ2-7,TGTGCCAGCAGTTTCTCCAGCCCGAGGGCCTACGAGCAGTACTTC,CASSFSSPRAYEQYF
NA,TRBV28,few,TRBJ1-4,TGTGCCAGCAGTCCGGGACCGAGGCATGAAAAACTGTTTTTT,CASSPGPRHEKLFF
NA,TRBV10-2,NA,TRBJ1-5,TGCGCCAGCAGTGAGATTAGCAATCAGCCCCAGCATTTT,CASSEISNQPQHF
NA,TRBV2,NA,TRBJ2-5,TGTGCAGAGGGGGGGAGTGAAGAGACCCAGTACTTC,CAEGGSEETQYF
NA,TRBV27,NA,TRBJ2-3,TGTGCCAGCCTGAGTAGCACAGATACGCAGTATTTT,CASLSSTDTQYF
NA,TRBV5-1,NA,TRBJ2-3,TGCGCCAGCAGCCTCGCAGGGTTAATGCTAAGGGATACGCAGTATTTT,CASSLAGLMLRDTQYF
NA,TRBV9,NA,TRBJ1-2,TGTGCCAGCAGCGTAGGGACCAGTGCCTATGGCTACACCTTC,CASSVGTSAYGYTF
NA,TRBV9,NA,TRBJ2-2,TGTGCCAGCAGCTTGGGCGGAAACACCGGGGAGCTGTTTTTT,CASSLGGNTGELFF
TRBD2,TRBV7-2,NA,TRBJ2-1,TGTGCCAGCAGCTTATTGAGGAGGGGGACTAGAGCTAATGAGCAGTTCTTC,CASSLLRRGTRANEQFF
TRBD2,TRBV5-4,NA,TRBJ2-7,TGTGCCAGCAGCCTAGTAAGCGGGACCCCCTACGAGCAGTACTTC,CASSLVSGTPYEQYF
NA,TRBV11-2,once,TRBJ2-7,TGTGCCAGCAGCCACGCCACGCTTTACGAGCAGTACTTC,CASSHATLYEQYF
TRBD2,TRBV4-2,NA,TRBJ2-3,TGTGCCAGCAGCCAAGTCGCCGGCGAGCGGGGAGATACGCAGTATTTT,CASSQVAGERGDTQYF
NA,TRBV5-1,few,TRBJ1-1,TGCGCCAGCACTCACGGGACCGCGGCGTGGGTAGAAGCTTTCTTT,CASTHGTAAWVEAFF
TRBD2,TRBV7-9,NA,TRBJ2-1,TGTGCCAGCAGCCCCCCTAGCGGGAGGGCAGTAAATGAGCAGTTCTTC,CASSPPSGRAVNEQFF
NA,TRBV4-1,NA,TRBJ1-6,TGCGCCAGCAGCCCCACAGGGACCCCGAGCTCCTATAATTCACCCCTCCACTTT,CASSPTGTPSSYNSPLHF
NA,TRBV2,NA,TRBJ1-5,TGTGCCAGCATGAGTGAGCGGGGGAATCAGCCCCAGCATTTT,CASMSERGNQPQHF
TRBD2,TRBV4-3,few,TRBJ2-2,TGCGCCAGCAGCCGGTCACTAGCGGGAGGGCCGGGCGGGGAGCTGTTTTTT,CASSRSLAGGPGGELFF
TRBD1,TRBV4-1,few,TRBJ1-4,TGCGCCAGCAGCCAGGGACAGACTAATGAAAAACTGTTTTTT,CASSQGQTNEKLFF
TRBD2,TRBV7-3,once,TRBJ2-5,TGTGCCAGCAGCTTAGGCGGGGGGCGTTTGGAGACCCAGTACTTC,CASSLGGGRLETQYF
NA,TRBV7-2,NA,TRBJ2-6,TGTGCCAGCAGCTTAATGGCGTTGGGCTCTGGGGCCAACGTCCTGACTTTC,CASSLMALGSGANVLTF
NA,TRBV4-3,NA,TRBJ1-5,TGCGCCAGCAGCCAAGTATTTTGGACCCGACGTCAGCCCCAGCATTTT,CASSQVFWTRRQPQHF
TRBD2,TRBV5-1,NA,TRBJ2-5,TGCGCCAGCAGCTTGGATGGCGGGGGGAGACAAGAGACCCAGTACTTC,CASSLDGGGRQETQYF
NA,TRBV13,NA,TRBJ2-1,TGTGCCAGCAGGGAATCCGTAACCCTTATAGCGAATGAGCAGTTCTTC,CASRESVTLIANEQFF
NA,TRBV15,NA,TRBJ1-1,TGTGCCACCAGCAGAGATAGGAAGGGAGGGACTGAAGCTTTCTTT,CATSRDRKGGTEAFF